Listed below are T cell receptor beta chains from one sample, sequenced in a study of cytomegalovirus exposure and HLA in healthy donors. Assay: immunoSEQ multiplex PCR; the TCRdb copy retains only in-frame clones and omits some. The table records about 150,000 clones, roughly three quarters of them present only once. Sequencing input: PBMCs. Receptor source: a man aged 30 to 39 in good health and CMV-seronegative. Both conserved end residues are part of each CDR3. A D gene is named only where the DNA matches it firmly. Only some rows state a clone size, as once, few, many or a class for expanded clones.

d_gene,abundance,v_gene,j_gene,CDR3nt,CDR3aa
TRBD1,NA,TRBV25-1,TRBJ1-5,TGTGCCAGCAGTGCGGACAGGGGAAGTCAGCCCCAGCATTTT,CASSADRGSQPQHF
NA,NA,TRBV4-1,TRBJ2-7,TGCGCCAGCAGCCAAACTCAGAGCTCGGAGTTCCACGAGCAGTACTTC,CASSQTQSSEFHEQYF
NA,NA,TRBV6-5,TRBJ1-2,TGTGCCAGCAGTTACGGTGCAGGGACTAACTATGGCTACACCTTC,CASSYGAGTNYGYTF
TRBD2,NA,TRBV29-1,TRBJ2-1,TGCAGCGGAGGGACTAGGGGGGGTCGGTTCTTC,CSGGTRGGRFF
NA,NA,TRBV7-3,TRBJ1-1,TGTGCCAGCAGCTTCGACAAGGACACTGAAGCTTTCTTT,CASSFDKDTEAFF
TRBD2,NA,TRBV7-3,TRBJ2-3,TGTGCCAGCAGTGAGACGGGACTAGCGGGATTTGGAGCAGATACGCAGTATTTT,CASSETGLAGFGADTQYF
TRBD2,few,TRBV19,TRBJ2-4,TGTGCCAGTAGTGGCAGGGTTGCTAGCGGGACTGGGGCCAAAAACATTCAGTACTTC,CASSGRVASGTGAKNIQYF
TRBD1,NA,TRBV2,TRBJ1-2,TGTGCCAGCAGTGAGGGACAGGGGTATGGCTACACCTTC,CASSEGQGYGYTF
TRBD2,NA,TRBV5-4,TRBJ2-7,TGTGCCAGCAGCCCCGAGTGGACTAGCGGGAGTTCCGAGCAGTACTTC,CASSPEWTSGSSEQYF
NA,NA,TRBV27,TRBJ2-6,TGTGCCAGCAGTCAACAGGGCGGCGGGGCCAACGTCCTGACTTTC,CASSQQGGGANVLTF
NA,NA,TRBV4-2,TRBJ2-7,TGTGCCAGCAGCCAAGACCGGGCGGGTTCCTACGAGCAGTACTTC,CASSQDRAGSYEQYF
TRBD2,NA,TRBV9,TRBJ2-3,TGTGCCAGCAGCGTGCGGGAGGGGAGCACAGATACGCAGTATTTT,CASSVREGSTDTQYF
TRBD1,few,TRBV19,TRBJ1-2,TGTGCCAGTAGTAAAGGACAGGGTATCTCTAACTATGGCTACACCTTC,CASSKGQGISNYGYTF
TRBD1,NA,TRBV29-1,TRBJ2-1,TGCAGCGTCCGGGACAGGGGCTACAATGAGCAGTTCTTC,CSVRDRGYNEQFF
NA,NA,TRBV23-1,TRBJ2-7,TGCGCCAGCAGTCGCGGGGCCGCATACGAGCAGTACTTC,CASSRGAAYEQYF
NA,NA,TRBV10-3,TRBJ1-2,TGTGCCATCAGTTTCGGGACACAAAGCGATGGCTACACCTTC,CAISFGTQSDGYTF
NA,NA,TRBV6-6,TRBJ1-1,TGTGCCAGCAGTTATCCCCAGAACACTGAAGCTTTCTTT,CASSYPQNTEAFF
NA,NA,TRBV5-1,TRBJ1-1,TGCGCCAGCAGCTTTTCCAGGAACACTGAAGCTTTCTTT,CASSFSRNTEAFF
TRBD2,NA,TRBV7-7,TRBJ2-3,TGTGCTAGCAGCTCCGAAGCGGGACCAGATACGCAGTATTTT,CASSSEAGPDTQYF
TRBD2,NA,TRBV4-1,TRBJ2-7,TGCGCCAGCAGCCAAGGGATCGCGGGAGGACTCGGGTACGAGCAGTACTTC,CASSQGIAGGLGYEQYF
NA,once,TRBV30,TRBJ2-7,TGTGCCTGGAGTGTCGGCGGGAAGGACGAAGAGCAGTACTTC,CAWSVGGKDEEQYF
NA,NA,TRBV2,TRBJ1-5,TGTGCCAGCAGCGTTCAGGGTAGCAATCAGCCCCAGCATTTT,CASSVQGSNQPQHF
TRBD1,NA,TRBV6-1,TRBJ2-7,TGTGCCAGCAAACGAGAGACAGGGAACTACGAGCAGTACTTC,CASKRETGNYEQYF
NA,NA,TRBV5-1,TRBJ2-1,TGCGCCAGCAGCTTGATCGGGTCCGACAATGAGCAGTTCTTC,CASSLIGSDNEQFF
NA,NA,TRBV18,TRBJ2-7,TGTGCCAGCTCACCACAGGGGGAAGAGCAGTACTTC,CASSPQGEEQYF
TRBD2,few,TRBV4-1,TRBJ2-3,TGCGCCAGCAGCCAAGATGGGGCGAAAGCGGGACTAGCCGATTATTTT,CASSQDGAKAGLADYF
NA,NA,TRBV7-9,TRBJ2-7,TGTGCCAGCACCCCACCCCTAAGCGGCTCCTACGAGCAGTACTTC,CASTPPLSGSYEQYF
NA,NA,TRBV7-6,TRBJ1-1,TGTGCCAGCAGCCCAGGGGTGACTGAAGCTTTCTTT,CASSPGVTEAFF
NA,NA,TRBV30,TRBJ2-5,TGTGCCTGGAGTGGTGGCGGAGGTGGCCAAGAGACCCAGTACTTC,CAWSGGGGGQETQYF
NA,NA,TRBV7-2,TRBJ2-7,TGTGCCAGCAGCCGACAGGAGGCCGAGCAGTACTTC,CASSRQEAEQYF
NA,NA,TRBV28,TRBJ1-2,TGTGCCAGCAGTTTAGAGGGAGGAAGCTATGGCTACACCTTC,CASSLEGGSYGYTF
NA,NA,TRBV5-1,TRBJ2-3,TGCGCCAGCAGCTCACCGGGAGTTAACACAGATACGCAGTATTTT,CASSSPGVNTDTQYF
NA,NA,TRBV11-2,TRBJ1-1,TGTGCCAGCAGCCCACGTATACAGGGTACGGCTGAAGCTTTCTTT,CASSPRIQGTAEAFF
TRBD2,NA,TRBV4-1,TRBJ2-1,TGCGCCAGCAGCCACCTCGGACTAGCGGGAGCTAATGAGCAGTTCTTC,CASSHLGLAGANEQFF
NA,NA,TRBV9,TRBJ2-3,TGTGCCAGCAGCGTAGCGGGGGACGGCACAGATACGCAGTATTTT,CASSVAGDGTDTQYF
TRBD1,NA,TRBV2,TRBJ1-4,TGTGCCAGCAGTGAAGCGCGACAGGGTAGGGGAAAACTGTTTTTT,CASSEARQGRGKLFF
TRBD1,once,TRBV7-3,TRBJ2-5,TGTGCCAGCAGCCTTCAGGGGGTAGGCCAAGAGACCCAGTACTTC,CASSLQGVGQETQYF
TRBD1,NA,TRBV10-3,TRBJ2-6,TGTGCCATCAGTCCAGGGGAAGGACAGGGGTCTGGGGCCAACGTCCTGACTTTC,CAISPGEGQGSGANVLTF
NA,once,TRBV5-1,TRBJ1-2,TGCGCCAGCAGCGCACAGGGTTCGGATGGCTACACCTTC,CASSAQGSDGYTF
TRBD1,few,TRBV27,TRBJ1-2,TGTGCCAGCGCCATAAGGGGGACAGGGGGGACCCGGAGCTATGGCTACACCTTC,CASAIRGTGGTRSYGYTF
NA,NA,TRBV6-6,TRBJ2-7,TGTGCCAGCAGTTATGAGGAGGGGTACGAGCAGTACTTC,CASSYEEGYEQYF
NA,NA,TRBV27,TRBJ2-3,TGTGCCAGCAGTTTGCTTACGCTAGCAGATACGCAGTATTTT,CASSLLTLADTQYF
TRBD1,NA,TRBV28,TRBJ2-1,TGTGCCAGCACCTCCGCACCCCGAGACAGGGGTTTAGAGTTCTTC,CASTSAPRDRGLEFF
NA,NA,TRBV30,TRBJ2-4,TGTGCCTGGAGTGTACATTCCTTATCAAGTCCGGGGGCCAAAAACATTCAGTACTTC,CAWSVHSLSSPGAKNIQYF
NA,NA,TRBV10-3,TRBJ2-5,TGTGCCATCAGTGACCCCCTCGTGGAGCTGGGTGAGACCCAGTACTTC,CAISDPLVELGETQYF
TRBD2,NA,TRBV5-4,TRBJ2-1,TGTGCCAGCAGCTTGGCGGGACTAGCGTCCAATGAGCAGTTCTTC,CASSLAGLASNEQFF
TRBD2,NA,TRBV7-3,TRBJ2-7,TGTGCCAGCAGCTTAGGTATTAGCGGGAGTGTCGAGCAGTACTTC,CASSLGISGSVEQYF
NA,once,TRBV5-1,TRBJ2-2,TGCGCCAGCACCAGTACGAACACCGGGGAGCTGTTTTTT,CASTSTNTGELFF
NA,once,TRBV4-1,TRBJ2-7,TGCGCCAGCAGCCCCACACCGGGTTCCTACGAGCAGTACTTC,CASSPTPGSYEQYF
TRBD2,few,TRBV2,TRBJ2-1,TGTGCCAGCAGACGGACTAGCGGATACAATGAGCAGTTCTTC,CASRRTSGYNEQFF
NA,once,TRBV20-1,TRBJ2-1,TGCAGTGCTTCACAGGGTAACGAGCAGTTCTTC,CSASQGNEQFF
TRBD2,NA,TRBV29-1,TRBJ2-1,TGCAGCGTTGAAGGGCGGGAGGAGAACAATGAGCAGTTCTTC,CSVEGREENNEQFF